A single sample gave rise to the 21 T cell receptor beta chains below, sequenced in a study of PD-L1 blockade in urothelial cancer. Noted time point: pretreatment peripheral blood. Method: immunoSEQ multiplex PCR; TCRdb's copy keeps in-frame clones and lacks some. The table shows about 87,000 clones, with 89% occurring only once. The sample was PBMCs, taken around atezolizumab (anti-PD-L1) treatment. These receptor sequences come from a woman aged 80 or older with urothelial cancer.

This chain connects TRBV28 to TRBJ2-2, with a weak D call TRBD2 (6 bases). Germline loops: CDR1 MDHEN, CDR2 SYDVKM. V lost 7 bases to trimming and J lost 7 bases, with 19 bases between them. The CDR3 length is 15 residues. CDR3 DNA: TGTGCCAGCAAGGATCTAGGACTAAGTATCGGGGAGCTGTTTTTT. Its translation is CASKDLGLSIGELFF.

The chain joins TRBV28 to TRBJ1-2, with 8 bases aligning to TRBD1. Germline V gene data show CDR1 as MDHEN and CDR2 as SYDVKM. The CDR3 is made up of 15 amino acids. V lost 1 base to trimming and J lost 8 bases; unmatched junction nucleotides: 9. CDR3 loop: CASSLLLGQGSGYTF. The CDR3, as DNA: TGTGCCAGCAGTTTATTGTTAGGACAGGGAAGCGGCTACACCTTC.

The rearrangement uses TRBV4-2 and TRBJ2-7; no clear D. The CDR3 runs 16 residues. Germline CDR1 LGHNA, CDR2 YNFKEQ. V was shortened by 1 base and J by 0 bases, with 13 bases between the two germline ends. The CDR3 DNA reads as TGTGCCAGCAGCCAAGGAGTCGCGGCCTACTCCTACGAGCAGTACTTC. Amino acid sequence: CASSQGVAAYSYEQYF.

This clone came up a few times. The chain's CDR3 is CASSPEMEGAPNYGYTF. CDR3 in DNA: TGTGCCAGCAGCCCCGAGATGGAGGGGGCCCCTAACTATGGCTACACCTTC. This chain joins TRBV9 and TRBJ1-2; 7 bases fit TRBD1. This CDR3 comprises 17 residues. The germline V gene encodes CDR1 SGDLS and CDR2 YYNGEE. Trimming at V came to 4 bases and at J to 0 bases, leaving 12 bases not matched to a gene.

The genes are TRBV19 and TRBJ2-7, with 11 positions matching TRBD2. J was trimmed by 2 bases and V by 6 bases; bases with no gene match: 6. Germline V gene data show CDR1 as LNHDA and CDR2 as SQIVND (reference sequence). This CDR3 has 15 residues. CDR3 bases: TGTGCCAGTAGCCCGGGACTAGCGGATACCTACGAGCAGTACTTC. Its translation is CASSPGLADTYEQYF.

This chain joins TRBV7-9 and TRBJ1-4, with 12 bases identical to TRBD1. Trimming cost V 8 bases and J 7 bases; bases outside gene matches: 11. Germline loops: CDR1 SEHNR, CDR2 FQNEAQ (reference sequence). CDR3 length equals 16 residues. In DNA form, the CDR3 reads TGTGCCAGCGGCCCCGGGACAGGGGGCAGAGGTGAAAAACTGTTTTTT. As protein: CASGPGTGGRGEKLFF.

The chain has TRBV27 and TRBJ1-2; a possible D gene is TRBD1 (6 bases). The V end was cut by 3 bases, the J end by 4 bases, with 15 bases between. Germline lookup yields CDR1 MNHEY and CDR2 SMNVEV (reference sequence). This CDR3 is 15 amino acids long. The CDR3 DNA follows: TGTGCCAGCAGTTTGGCCCCAGGGGAGGGCTATGGCTACACCTTC. Translated: CASSLAPGEGYGYTF.

As DNA, the CDR3 is TGTGCCAGCAGTTCCCGTTTGGTAGCGGGACCCGGGGAGCTGTTTTTT. Its protein product is CASSSRLVAGPGELFF. The rearrangement links TRBV6-5 to TRBJ2-2; 8 bases align to TRBD2. Trimming removed 4 bases from V and 6 bases from J; junction bases left unmatched: 10. Germline V gives CDR1 MNHEY, CDR2 SVGAGI. This CDR3 comprises 16 residues.

The chain is built from TRBV5-1 and TRBJ2-1, with TRBD2 identical over 11 bases. The CDR3 spans 18 residues. Germline values: CDR1 SGHRS, CDR2 YFSETQ. Trimming cost V 3 bases and J 0 bases; bases outside gene matches: 8. The CDR3 DNA follows: TGCGCCAGCAGCTATGACAGACTAGCGGGATCCTCCTACAATGAGCAGTTCTTC. It specifies CASSYDRLAGSSYNEQFF.

The chain carries TRBV2 and TRBJ2-3, with D possibly matching TRBD2 (6 bases). Germline CDR1 and CDR2: SNHLY and FYNNEI. Trimming stripped 4 bases from V and 0 bases from J, with 11 bases between. The CDR3 is made up of 15 amino acids. The CDR3, as DNA: TGTGCCAGCAGTGTTAGCGGAACTAGCACAGATACGCAGTATTTT. This gives the protein CASSVSGTSTDTQYF.

The chain combines TRBV11-2 with TRBJ2-3, with 9 nucleotides matching TRBD1. Looked up from germline, CDR1 is SGHAT and CDR2 is FQNNGV. The J segment lost 2 bases and the V segment lost 8 bases, leaving 8 bases of the junction unmatched. The CDR3 sequence is 15 residues long. The CDR3 loop reads CASVWGQGYTDTQYF. CDR3 DNA sequence: TGTGCCAGCGTCTGGGGACAGGGTTACACAGATACGCAGTATTTT.

This clone has a single count. This chain connects TRBV10-3 to TRBJ2-3, with 9 bases fitting TRBD2. The CDR3 runs to 15 residues. Germline V gives CDR1 ENHRY, CDR2 SYGVKD. The V and J ends lost 4 bases and 4 bases, in that order; junction bases with no gene match: 6. CDR3 sequence reads: CAISGSSGNSDTQYF. The DNA of the CDR3 is TGTGCCATCAGTGGGTCTAGCGGGAATTCAGATACGCAGTATTTT.

J is TRBJ2-5 and V is TRBV7-3; 7 bases align to TRBD2. Trimming at V came to 2 bases and at J to 4 bases, leaving 7 bases not matched to a gene. This CDR3 has 15 residues. Germline-derived CDR1 and CDR2 are SGHTA and FQGTGA. CDR3 in amino acids: CASSLGVGGTETQYF. Here the CDR3 DNA reads TGTGCCAGCAGCTTAGGGGTGGGGGGGACAGAGACCCAGTACTTC.

This chain links TRBV2 with TRBJ1-5, with a possible D match to TRBD1 (6 bases). The germline V and J ends were trimmed by 7 bases and 5 bases, with 18 bases remaining between them. CDR3 size: 15 residues. Per the germline V gene, CDR1 is SNHLY and CDR2 is FYNNEI. CDR3 residues: CASINEVGHDQPQHF. As DNA, the CDR3 is TGTGCCAGCATCAATGAAGTGGGACACGATCAGCCCCAGCATTTT.

V and J are TRBV7-9 and TRBJ2-5, with D maybe TRBD2 (6 bases). The germline V and J ends were trimmed by 0 bases and 4 bases, with 9 bases remaining between them. The germline V gene encodes CDR1 SEHNR and CDR2 FQNEAQ (reference sequence). There are 14 residues in the CDR3. The CDR3 protein is CASSLAGSGETQYF. The CDR3 DNA reads TGTGCCAGCAGCTTAGCCGGGAGTGGAGAGACCCAGTACTTC.

The chain recombines TRBV30 with TRBJ1-2; D unresolved. The ends were cut back, 2 bases at V and 7 bases at J, with 17 bases in the middle. Germline V lookup: CDR1 GTSNPN, CDR2 SVGIG (reference sequence). The CDR3 is 14 amino acids. CDR3 coding DNA: TGTGCCTGGAGTAATGTGGCCCGGAGAGCTGGCTACACCTTC. The encoded protein is CAWSNVARRAGYTF.

The chain joins TRBV6-5 to TRBJ2-7; a weak D match, TRBD2 (6 bases). The CDR3 covers 15 residues. Trimming pared 5 bases from V and 0 bases from J, leaving 14 bases between. Germline lookup yields CDR1 MNHEY and CDR2 SVGAGI. CDR3 residues: CASSGWGGNSYEQYF. The CDR3 coding sequence is TGTGCCAGCAGTGGCTGGGGCGGGAACTCCTACGAGCAGTACTTC.

The genes are TRBV10-3 and TRBJ1-1, with 7 bases fitting TRBD1. V lost 4 bases, J lost 4 bases, and 9 bases stayed unmatched. The CDR3 sequence is 15 residues long. Germline V gene lookup returns CDR1 ENHRY and CDR2 SYGVKD. Here the CDR3 reads CAISVTPGQTTEAFF. CDR3 coding DNA: TGTGCCATCAGTGTTACCCCGGGACAGACCACTGAAGCTTTCTTT.

This clone was counted a single time. The V and J genes are TRBV11-2 and TRBJ2-3, with D uncertain. The V end lost 0 bases, the J end lost 11 bases, and 9 bases lay between the germline ends. CDR1 is SGHAT, CDR2 FQNNGV, per germline. CDR3 length equals 12 residues. CDR3 region: CASSLDRMGQYF. CDR3 sequence (DNA): TGTGCCAGCAGCTTAGACAGGATGGGGCAGTATTTT.

This clone was detected once. This rearrangement joins TRBV29-1 to TRBJ2-7; 9 bases align to TRBD1. The V gene's germline CDR1 is SQVTM and CDR2 ANQGSEA. J was trimmed by 2 bases and V by 6 bases; bases with no gene match: 8. The CDR3 is made up of 14 amino acids. CDR3 sequence: CSVLGTGPAYEQYF. Here the CDR3 DNA reads TGCAGCGTCCTCGGGACAGGGCCCGCCTACGAGCAGTACTTC.

This clone was picked up one time. This chain uses TRBV4-1 with TRBJ1-2; TRBD1 matches 9 bases. From germline, CDR1 is MGHRA and CDR2 YSYEKL. With V trimmed by 4 bases and J by 4 bases, 10 bases remained unmatched. This CDR3 is built from 16 residues. In DNA, the CDR3 is TGCGCCAGCAGCCTATTACGACAGGGGGACTTCTATGGCTACACCTTC. Encoded protein: CASSLLRQGDFYGYTF.